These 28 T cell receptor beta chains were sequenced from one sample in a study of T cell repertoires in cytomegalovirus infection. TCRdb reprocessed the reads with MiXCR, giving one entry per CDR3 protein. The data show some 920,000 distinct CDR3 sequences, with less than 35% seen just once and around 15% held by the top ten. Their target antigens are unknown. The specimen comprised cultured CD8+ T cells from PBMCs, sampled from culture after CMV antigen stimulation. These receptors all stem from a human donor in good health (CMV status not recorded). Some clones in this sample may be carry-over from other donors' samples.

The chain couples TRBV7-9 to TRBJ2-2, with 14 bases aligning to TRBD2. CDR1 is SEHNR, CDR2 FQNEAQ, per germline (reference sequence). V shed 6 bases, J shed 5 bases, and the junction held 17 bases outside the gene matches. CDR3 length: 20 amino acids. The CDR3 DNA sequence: TGTGCCAGCAGTCGAACAGCGACTAGCGGGGGGGCCGTAAAGACCGGGGAGCTGTTTTTT. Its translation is CASSRTATSGGAVKTGELFF.

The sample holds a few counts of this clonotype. The CDR3, as DNA: TGTGCCAGTAGTGATCTTGGAAGCAATCAGCCCCAGCATTTT. It is translated as CASSDLGSNQPQHF. The chain couples TRBV19 to TRBJ1-5; D is ambiguous. Per the germline V gene, CDR1 is LNHDA and CDR2 is SQIVND (reference sequence). The CDR3 is 14 residues long. Between the trimmed V and J ends, which lost 5 bases and 1 base, there was a span of 9 bases.

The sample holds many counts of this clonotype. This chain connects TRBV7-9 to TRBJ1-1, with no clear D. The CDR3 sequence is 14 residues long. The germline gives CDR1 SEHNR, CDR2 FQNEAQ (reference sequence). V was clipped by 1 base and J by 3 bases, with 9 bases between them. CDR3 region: CASSLGKWDTEAFF. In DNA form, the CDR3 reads TGTGCCAGCAGCTTAGGGAAGTGGGACACTGAAGCTTTCTTT.

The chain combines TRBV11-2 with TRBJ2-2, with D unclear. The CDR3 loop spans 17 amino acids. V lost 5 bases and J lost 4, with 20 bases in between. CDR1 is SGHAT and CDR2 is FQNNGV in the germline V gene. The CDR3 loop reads CASSLTRPSPRTGELFF. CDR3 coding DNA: TGTGCCAGCAGCCTCACTCGGCCCAGCCCCCGCACCGGGGAGCTGTTTTTT.

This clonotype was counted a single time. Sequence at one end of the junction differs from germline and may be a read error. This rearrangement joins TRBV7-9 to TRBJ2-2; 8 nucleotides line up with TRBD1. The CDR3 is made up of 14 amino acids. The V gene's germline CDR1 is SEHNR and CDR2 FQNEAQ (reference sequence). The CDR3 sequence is CVSTLSTGVGELFF. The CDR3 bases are TGTGTCAGCACCTTATCGACAGGGGTCGGGGAGCTGTTTTTT.

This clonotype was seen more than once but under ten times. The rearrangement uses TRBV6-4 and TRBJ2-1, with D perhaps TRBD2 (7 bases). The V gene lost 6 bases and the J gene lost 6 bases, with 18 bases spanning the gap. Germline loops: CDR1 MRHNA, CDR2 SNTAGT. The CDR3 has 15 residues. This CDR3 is CASRPSGGLSNEQFF. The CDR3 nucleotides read TGTGCCAGCAGGCCCTCGGGGGGCCTATCCAATGAGCAGTTCTTC.

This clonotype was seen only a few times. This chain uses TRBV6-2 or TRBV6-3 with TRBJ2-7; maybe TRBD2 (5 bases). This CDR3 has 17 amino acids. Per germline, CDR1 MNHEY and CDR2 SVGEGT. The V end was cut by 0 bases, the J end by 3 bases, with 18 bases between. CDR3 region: CASSYSMGVRPYYEQYV. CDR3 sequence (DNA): TGTGCCAGCAGTTACTCGATGGGAGTCCGGCCTTACTACGAGCAGTACGTC.

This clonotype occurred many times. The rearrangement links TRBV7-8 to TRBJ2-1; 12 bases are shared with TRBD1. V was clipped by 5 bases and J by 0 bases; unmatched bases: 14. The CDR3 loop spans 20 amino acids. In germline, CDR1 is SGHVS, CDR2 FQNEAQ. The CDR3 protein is CASSANSGTGGFLSYNEQFF. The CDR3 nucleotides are TGTGCCAGCAGCGCCAACTCGGGGACAGGGGGCTTTCTCTCCTACAATGAGCAGTTCTTC.

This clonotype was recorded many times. The CDR3 region has the DNA TGTGCCAGCAGCTTAAATCTCCAAGTACTCTACAATGAGCAGTTCTTC. Its protein product is CASSLNLQVLYNEQFF. The chain is built from TRBV7-2 and TRBJ2-1; D not certain. The germline gives CDR1 SGHTA, CDR2 FQGNSA. V lost 2 bases and J 3 bases, leaving 14 bases between the germline ends. CDR3 length: 16 amino acids. Complete variable domain (other parts from reference TRBV7-2 and TRBJ2-1): GAGVSQSPSNKVTEKGKDVELRCDPISGHTALYWYRQSLGQGLEFLIYFQGNSAPDKSGLPSDRFSAERTGGSVSTLTIQRTQQEDSAVYLCASSLNLQVLYNEQFFGPGTRLTVL.

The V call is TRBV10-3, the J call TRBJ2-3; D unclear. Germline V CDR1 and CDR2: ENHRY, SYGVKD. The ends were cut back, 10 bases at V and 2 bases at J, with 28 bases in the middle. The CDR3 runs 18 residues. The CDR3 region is CATLPPEVSRGHTDTQYF. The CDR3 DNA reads TGTGCCACCCTTCCACCTGAGGTCTCTCGCGGCCACACAGATACGCAGTATTTT.

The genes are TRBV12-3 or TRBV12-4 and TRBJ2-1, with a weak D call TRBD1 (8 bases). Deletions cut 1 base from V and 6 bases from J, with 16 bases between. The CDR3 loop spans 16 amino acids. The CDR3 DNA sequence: TGTGCCAGCAGTTTAGTTTTAACAGGGGGGGTCAATGAGCAGTTCTTC. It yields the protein CASSLVLTGGVNEQFF.

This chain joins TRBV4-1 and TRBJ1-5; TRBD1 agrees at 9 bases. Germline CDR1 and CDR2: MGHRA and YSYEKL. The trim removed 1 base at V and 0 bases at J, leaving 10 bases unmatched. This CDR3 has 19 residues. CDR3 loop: CASSQGPGQGLYSNQPQHF. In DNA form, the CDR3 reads TGCGCCAGCAGCCAAGGACCGGGACAGGGACTATATAGCAATCAGCCCCAGCATTTT.

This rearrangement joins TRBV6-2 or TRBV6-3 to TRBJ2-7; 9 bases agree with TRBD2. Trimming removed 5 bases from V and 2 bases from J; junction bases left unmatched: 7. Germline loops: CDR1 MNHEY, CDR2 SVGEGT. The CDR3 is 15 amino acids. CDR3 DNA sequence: TGTGCCAGCAGTCCCCTTAGCGGGGGACCCTACGAGCAGTACTTC. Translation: CASSPLSGGPYEQYF.

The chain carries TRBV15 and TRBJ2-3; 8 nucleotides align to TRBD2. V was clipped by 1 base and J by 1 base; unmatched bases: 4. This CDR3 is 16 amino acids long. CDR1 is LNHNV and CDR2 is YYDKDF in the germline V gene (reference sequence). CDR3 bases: TGTGCCACCAGCAGAGTTGGAGCGGGGGGCACAGATACGCAGTATTTT. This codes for CATSRVGAGGTDTQYF.

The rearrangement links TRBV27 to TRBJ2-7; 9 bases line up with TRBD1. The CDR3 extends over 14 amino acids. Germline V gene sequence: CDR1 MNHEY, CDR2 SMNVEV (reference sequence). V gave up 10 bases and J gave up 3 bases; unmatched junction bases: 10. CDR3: CATRGTGMNYEQYV. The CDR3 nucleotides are TGTGCCACCCGGGGGACAGGGATGAACTACGAGCAGTACGTC.

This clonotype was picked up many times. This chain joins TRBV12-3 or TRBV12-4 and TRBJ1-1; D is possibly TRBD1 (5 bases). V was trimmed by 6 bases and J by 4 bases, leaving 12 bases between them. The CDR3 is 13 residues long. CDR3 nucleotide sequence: TGTGCCAGCAGCCAGGGATGGGGCACTGAAGCTTTCTTT. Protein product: CASSQGWGTEAFF.

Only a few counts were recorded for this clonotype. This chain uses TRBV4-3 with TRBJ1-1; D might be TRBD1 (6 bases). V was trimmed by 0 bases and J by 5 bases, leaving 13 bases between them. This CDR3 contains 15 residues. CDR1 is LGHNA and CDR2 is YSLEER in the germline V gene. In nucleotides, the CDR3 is TGCGCCAGCAGCCAAGATTTTGGACAGTTGACTGAAGCTTTCTTT. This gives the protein CASSQDFGQLTEAFF.

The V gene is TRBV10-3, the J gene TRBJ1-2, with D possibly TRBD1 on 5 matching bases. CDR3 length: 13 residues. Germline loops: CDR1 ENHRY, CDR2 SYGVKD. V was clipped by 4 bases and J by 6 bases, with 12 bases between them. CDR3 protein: CAISGTLDHGYTF. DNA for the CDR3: TGTGCCATCAGTGGGACACTCGACCATGGCTACACCTTC.

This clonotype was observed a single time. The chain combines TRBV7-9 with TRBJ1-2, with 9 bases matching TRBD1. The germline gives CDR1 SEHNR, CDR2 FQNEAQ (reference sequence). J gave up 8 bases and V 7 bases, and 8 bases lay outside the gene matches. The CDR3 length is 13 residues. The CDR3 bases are TGTGCCAGCACCACAGGGGGCGCCTGGGGCTACACCTTC. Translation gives CASTTGGAWGYTF.

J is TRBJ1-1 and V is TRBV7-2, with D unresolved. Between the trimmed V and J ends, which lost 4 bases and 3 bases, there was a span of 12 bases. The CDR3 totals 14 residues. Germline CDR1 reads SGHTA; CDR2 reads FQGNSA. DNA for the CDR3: TGTGCCAGCAGCTCGATTGGAGGGTACACTGAAGCTTTCTTT. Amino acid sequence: CASSSIGGYTEAFF.

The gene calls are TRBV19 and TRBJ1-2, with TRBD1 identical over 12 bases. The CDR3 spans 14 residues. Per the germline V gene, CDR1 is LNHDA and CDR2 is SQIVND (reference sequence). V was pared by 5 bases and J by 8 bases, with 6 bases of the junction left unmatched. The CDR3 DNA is TGTGCCAGTAGTGTCTGGGACAGGGGGCACGGCTACACCTTC. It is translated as CASSVWDRGHGYTF.

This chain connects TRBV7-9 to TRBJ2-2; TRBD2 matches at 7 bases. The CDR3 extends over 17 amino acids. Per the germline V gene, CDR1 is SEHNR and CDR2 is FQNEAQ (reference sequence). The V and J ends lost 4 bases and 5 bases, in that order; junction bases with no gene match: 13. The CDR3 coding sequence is TGTGCCAGCAGCTACTACTCGGGGAGGGGTCGAACCGGGGAGCTGTTTTTT. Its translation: CASSYYSGRGRTGELFF.

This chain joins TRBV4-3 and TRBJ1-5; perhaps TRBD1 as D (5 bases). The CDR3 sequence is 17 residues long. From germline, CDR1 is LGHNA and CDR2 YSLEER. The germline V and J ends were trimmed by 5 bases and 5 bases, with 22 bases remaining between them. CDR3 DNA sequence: TGCGCCAGCAGCTCCTCCATTGCTAGGGGCATCGATCAGCCCCAGCATTTT. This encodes CASSSSIARGIDQPQHF.

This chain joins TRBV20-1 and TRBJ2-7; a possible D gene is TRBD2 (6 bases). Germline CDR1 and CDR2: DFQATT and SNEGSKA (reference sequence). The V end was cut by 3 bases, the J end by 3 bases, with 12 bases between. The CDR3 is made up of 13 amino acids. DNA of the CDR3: TGCAGTGCTAGGGGCGGGGAGAACTACGAGCAGTACTTC. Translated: CSARGGENYEQYF.

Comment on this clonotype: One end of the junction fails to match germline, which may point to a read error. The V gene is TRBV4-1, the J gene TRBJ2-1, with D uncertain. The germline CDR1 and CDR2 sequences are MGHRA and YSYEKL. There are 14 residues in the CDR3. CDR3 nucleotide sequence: TGTGCCAGCAGCCAAGGGTCCAGTGTCGATGAGCAGTTCTTC. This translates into CASSQGSSVDEQFF.

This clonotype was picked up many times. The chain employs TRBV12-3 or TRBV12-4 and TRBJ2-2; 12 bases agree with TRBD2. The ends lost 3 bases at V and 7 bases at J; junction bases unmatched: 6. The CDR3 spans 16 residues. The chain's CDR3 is CASSFLAGGPDGELFF. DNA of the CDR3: TGTGCCAGCAGTTTCCTAGCGGGGGGGCCTGACGGGGAGCTGTTTTTT.

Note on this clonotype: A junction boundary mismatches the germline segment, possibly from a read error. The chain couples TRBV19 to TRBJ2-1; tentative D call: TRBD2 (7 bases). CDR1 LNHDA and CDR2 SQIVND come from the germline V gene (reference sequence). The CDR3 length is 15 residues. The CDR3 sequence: CAGSFRGGGNNEQFF. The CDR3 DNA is TGTGCCGGTAGTTTTAGAGGGGGGGGAAACAATGAGCAGTTCTTC. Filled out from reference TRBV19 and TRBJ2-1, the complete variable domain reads DGGITQSPKYLFRKEGQNVTLSCEQNLNHDAMYWYRQDPGQGLRLIYYSQIVNDFQKGDIAEGYSVSREKKESFPLTVTSAQKNPTAFYLCAGSFRGGGNNEQFFGPGTRLTVL.

The CDR3 DNA reads as TGTGCCAGCAGCTTGGGGTACAGCTCTGGAAACACCATATATTTT. Protein sequence: CASSLGYSSGNTIYF. The V and J genes are TRBV7-6 and TRBJ1-3; D ambiguous. Germline assignment: CDR1 SGHVS and CDR2 FNYEAQ. CDR3 size: 15 residues. Trimming removed 3 bases from V and 0 bases from J, with 9 bases in between.